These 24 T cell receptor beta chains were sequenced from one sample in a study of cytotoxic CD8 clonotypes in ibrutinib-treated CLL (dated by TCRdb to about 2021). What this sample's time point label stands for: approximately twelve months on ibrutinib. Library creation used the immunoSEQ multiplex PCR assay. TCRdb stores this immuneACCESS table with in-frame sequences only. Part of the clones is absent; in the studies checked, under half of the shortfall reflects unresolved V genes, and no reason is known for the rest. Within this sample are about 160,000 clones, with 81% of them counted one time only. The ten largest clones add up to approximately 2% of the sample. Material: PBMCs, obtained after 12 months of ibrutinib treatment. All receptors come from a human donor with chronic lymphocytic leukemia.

CDR3 nucleotide sequence: TGCGCCAGCAGCCAAGATCTTAGTTTGGGAGGACGGACTAGCACAGATACGCAGTATTTT. Translation gives CASSQDLSLGGRTSTDTQYF. The genes are TRBV4-3 and TRBJ2-3; D possibly corresponds to TRBD2 (6 bases). The CDR3 runs to 20 residues. Between the trimmed V and J ends, which lost 0 bases and 0 bases, there was a span of 22 bases. Germline V gives CDR1 LGHNA, CDR2 YSLEER.

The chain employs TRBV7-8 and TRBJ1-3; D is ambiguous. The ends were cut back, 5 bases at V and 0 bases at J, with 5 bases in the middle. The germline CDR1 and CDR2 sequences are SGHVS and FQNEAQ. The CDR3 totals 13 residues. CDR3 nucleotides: TGTGCCAGCAGCGGGCGCTCTGGAAACACCATATATTTT. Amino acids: CASSGRSGNTIYF.

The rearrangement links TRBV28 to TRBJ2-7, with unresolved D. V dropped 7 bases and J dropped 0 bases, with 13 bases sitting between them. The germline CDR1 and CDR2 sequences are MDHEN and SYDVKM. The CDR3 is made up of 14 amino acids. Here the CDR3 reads CASKQQISSYEQYF. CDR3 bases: TGTGCCAGCAAACAACAGATTTCCTCCTACGAGCAGTACTTC.

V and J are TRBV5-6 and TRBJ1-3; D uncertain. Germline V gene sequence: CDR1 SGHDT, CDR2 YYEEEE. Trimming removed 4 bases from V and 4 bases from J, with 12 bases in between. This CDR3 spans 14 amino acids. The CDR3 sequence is CASSPWERGNTIYF. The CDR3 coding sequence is TGTGCCAGCAGCCCATGGGAGAGGGGAAACACCATATATTTT.

This CDR3 is CAIGLDSSYEQYF. As DNA, the CDR3 is TGTGCCATCGGCCTTGACAGCTCCTACGAGCAGTACTTC. V gene TRBV6-6 combines with J gene TRBJ2-7; tentative D call: TRBD1 (5 bases). This CDR3 is built from 13 residues. Germline V gene data show CDR1 as MNHNY and CDR2 as SVGAGI (reference sequence). V was cut by 10 bases and J by 0 bases, with 13 bases left in between.

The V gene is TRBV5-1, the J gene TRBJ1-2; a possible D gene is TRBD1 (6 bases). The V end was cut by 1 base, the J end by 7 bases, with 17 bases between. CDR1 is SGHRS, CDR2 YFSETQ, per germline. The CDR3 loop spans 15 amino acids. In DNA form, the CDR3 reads TGCGCCAGCAGCTTGAGCGGCCGGGGGGGCGGTGGCTACACCTTC. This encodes CASSLSGRGGGGYTF.

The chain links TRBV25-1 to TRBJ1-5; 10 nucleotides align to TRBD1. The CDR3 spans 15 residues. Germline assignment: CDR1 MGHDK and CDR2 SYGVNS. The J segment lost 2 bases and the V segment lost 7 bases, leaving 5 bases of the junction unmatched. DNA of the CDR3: TGTGCCAGCACTGGGACAGGGGATGGCAATCAGCCCCAGCATTTT. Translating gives CASTGTGDGNQPQHF.

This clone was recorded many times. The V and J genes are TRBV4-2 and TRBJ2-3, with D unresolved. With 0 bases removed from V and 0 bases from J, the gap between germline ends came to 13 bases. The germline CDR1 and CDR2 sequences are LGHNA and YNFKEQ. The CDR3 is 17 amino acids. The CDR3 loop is CASSQDLFASSTDTQYF. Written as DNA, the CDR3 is TGTGCCAGCAGCCAAGATCTGTTCGCCTCCAGCACAGATACGCAGTATTTT.

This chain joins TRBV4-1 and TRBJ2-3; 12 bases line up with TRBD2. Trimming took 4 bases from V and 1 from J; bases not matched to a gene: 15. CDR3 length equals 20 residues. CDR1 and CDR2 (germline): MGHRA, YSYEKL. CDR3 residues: CASSPFGLAGLSLRTDTQYF. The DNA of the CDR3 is TGCGCCAGCAGCCCCTTTGGACTAGCGGGGCTCTCTTTACGCACAGATACGCAGTATTTT.

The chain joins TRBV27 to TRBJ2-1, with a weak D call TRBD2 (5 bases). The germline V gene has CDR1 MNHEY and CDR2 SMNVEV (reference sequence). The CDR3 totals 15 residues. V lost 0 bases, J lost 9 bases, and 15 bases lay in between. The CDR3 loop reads CASSLSFTLRGEQFF. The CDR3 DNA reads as TGTGCCAGCAGTTTATCTTTCACACTTCGGGGTGAGCAGTTCTTC.

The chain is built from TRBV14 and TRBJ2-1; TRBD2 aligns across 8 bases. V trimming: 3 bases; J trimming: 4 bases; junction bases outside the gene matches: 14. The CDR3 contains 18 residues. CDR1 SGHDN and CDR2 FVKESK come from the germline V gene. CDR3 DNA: TGTGCCAGCAGCCATCCCTCCCGTCGGACTAGCAGATACAATGAGCAGTTCTTC. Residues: CASSHPSRRTSRYNEQFF.

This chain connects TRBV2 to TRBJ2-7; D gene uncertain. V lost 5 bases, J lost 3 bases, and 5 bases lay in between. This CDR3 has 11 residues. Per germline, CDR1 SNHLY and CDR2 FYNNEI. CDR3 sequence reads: CASSSRYEQYF. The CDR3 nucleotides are TGTGCCAGCAGTTCTCGCTACGAGCAGTACTTC.

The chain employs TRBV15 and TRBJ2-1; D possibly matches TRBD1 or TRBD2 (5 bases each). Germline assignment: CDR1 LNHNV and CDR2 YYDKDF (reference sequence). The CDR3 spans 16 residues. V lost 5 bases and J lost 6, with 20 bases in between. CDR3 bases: TGTGCCACCAGCTTCCAGGGACCTGTTAGACGCAATGAGCAGTTCTTC. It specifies CATSFQGPVRRNEQFF.

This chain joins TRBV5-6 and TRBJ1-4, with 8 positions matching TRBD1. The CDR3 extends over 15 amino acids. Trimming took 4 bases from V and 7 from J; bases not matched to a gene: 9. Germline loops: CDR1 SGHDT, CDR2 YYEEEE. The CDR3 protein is CASSARTGLGEKLFF. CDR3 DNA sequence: TGTGCCAGCAGCGCCCGGACAGGGTTAGGTGAAAAACTGTTTTTT.

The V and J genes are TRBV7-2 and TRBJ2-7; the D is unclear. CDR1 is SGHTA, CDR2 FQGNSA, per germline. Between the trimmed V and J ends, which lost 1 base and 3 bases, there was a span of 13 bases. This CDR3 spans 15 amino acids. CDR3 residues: CASSLGPNALYEQYF. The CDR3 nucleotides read TGTGCCAGCAGCTTAGGTCCCAACGCACTCTACGAGCAGTACTTC. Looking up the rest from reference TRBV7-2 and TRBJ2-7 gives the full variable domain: GAGVSQSPSNKVTEKGKDVELRCDPISGHTALYWYRQSLGQGLEFLIYFQGNSAPDKSGLPSDRFSAERTGGSVSTLTIQRTQQEDSAVYLCASSLGPNALYEQYFGPGTRLTVT.

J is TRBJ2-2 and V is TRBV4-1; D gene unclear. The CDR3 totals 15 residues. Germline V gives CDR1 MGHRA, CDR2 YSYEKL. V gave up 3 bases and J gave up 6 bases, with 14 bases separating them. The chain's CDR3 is CASSQHLSLPGELFF. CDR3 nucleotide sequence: TGCGCCAGCAGCCAGCACCTCAGCCTCCCCGGGGAGCTGTTTTTT.

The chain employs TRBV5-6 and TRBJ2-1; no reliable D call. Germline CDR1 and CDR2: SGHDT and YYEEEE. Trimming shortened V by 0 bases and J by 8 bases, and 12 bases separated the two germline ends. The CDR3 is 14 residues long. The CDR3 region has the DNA TGTGCCAGCAGCTTGGGTGGGGTTTTGGATGAGCAGTTCTTC. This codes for CASSLGGVLDEQFF.

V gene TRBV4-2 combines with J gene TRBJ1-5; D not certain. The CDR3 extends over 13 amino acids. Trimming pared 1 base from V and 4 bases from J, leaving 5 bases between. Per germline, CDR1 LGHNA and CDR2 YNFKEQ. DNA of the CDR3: TGTGCCAGCAGCCAAGCGGGGAATCAGCCCCAGCATTTT. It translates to CASSQAGNQPQHF.

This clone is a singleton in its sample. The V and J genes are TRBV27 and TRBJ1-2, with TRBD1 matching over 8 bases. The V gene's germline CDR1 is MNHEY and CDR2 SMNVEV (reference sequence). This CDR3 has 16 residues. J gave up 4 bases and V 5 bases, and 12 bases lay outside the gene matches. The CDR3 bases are TGTGCCAGCAGTCCAACTTGGACAGGGTGGAGCTATGGCTACACCTTC. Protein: CASSPTWTGWSYGYTF.

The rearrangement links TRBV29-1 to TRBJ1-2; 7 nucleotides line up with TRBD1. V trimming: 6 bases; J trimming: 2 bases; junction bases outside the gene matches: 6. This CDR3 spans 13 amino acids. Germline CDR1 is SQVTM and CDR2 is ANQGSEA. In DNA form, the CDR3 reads TGCAGCGTAACCCGGGACAGAAACTATGGCTACACCTTC. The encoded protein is CSVTRDRNYGYTF.

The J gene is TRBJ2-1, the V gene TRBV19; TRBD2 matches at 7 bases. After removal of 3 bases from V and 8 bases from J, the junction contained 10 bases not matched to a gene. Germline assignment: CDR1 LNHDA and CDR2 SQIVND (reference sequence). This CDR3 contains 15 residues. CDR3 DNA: TGTGCCAGTAGTATGGGAGGGAGGGCCTTGGATGAGCAGTTCTTC. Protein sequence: CASSMGGRALDEQFF.

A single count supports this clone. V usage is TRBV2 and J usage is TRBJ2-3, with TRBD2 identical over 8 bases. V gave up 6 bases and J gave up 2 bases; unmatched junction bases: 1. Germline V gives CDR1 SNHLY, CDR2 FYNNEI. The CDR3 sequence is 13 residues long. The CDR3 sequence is CASRREATDTQYF. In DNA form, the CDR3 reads TGTGCCAGCAGGCGGGAGGCCACAGATACGCAGTATTTT.

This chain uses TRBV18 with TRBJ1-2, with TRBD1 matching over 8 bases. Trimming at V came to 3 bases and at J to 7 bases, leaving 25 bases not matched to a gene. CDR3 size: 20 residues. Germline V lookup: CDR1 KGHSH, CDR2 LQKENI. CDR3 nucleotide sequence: TGTGCCAGCTCACCTGGACAACCAGGGGACAGGCTCACCTGGAGAGGTGGCTACACCTTC. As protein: CASSPGQPGDRLTWRGGYTF.

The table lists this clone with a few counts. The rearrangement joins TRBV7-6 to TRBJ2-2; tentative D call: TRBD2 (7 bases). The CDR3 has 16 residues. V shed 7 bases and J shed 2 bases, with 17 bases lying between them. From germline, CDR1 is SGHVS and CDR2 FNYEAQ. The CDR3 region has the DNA TGTGCCAGCACCATACGAGGGGGGGAAAACACCGGGGAGCTGTTTTTT. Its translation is CASTIRGGENTGELFF.